Below, 27 T cell receptor beta chains from the same sample are listed, as sequenced in a study of blood T cell repertoires in COVID-19. Assay used: immunoSEQ multiplex PCR; TCRdb lists only in-frame clones, some missing. The sample lists about 87,000 clones; roughly 84% were seen once. The material sequenced was peripheral blood. These receptors were taken from a woman aged 80 or older with COVID-19, enrolled during active disease.

This rearrangement joins TRBV4-1 to TRBJ1-2, with 8 positions matching TRBD1. The length of the CDR3 is 15 residues. The ends lost 3 bases at V and 8 bases at J; junction bases unmatched: 11. Germline V gives CDR1 MGHRA, CDR2 YSYEKL. CDR3 nucleotides: TGCGCCAGCAGCCAGCACGCAGCAGGGGGCCGAGGCTACACCTTC. This gives the protein CASSQHAAGGRGYTF.

V gene TRBV27 combines with J gene TRBJ2-5; 11 nucleotides match TRBD2. V lost 6 bases and J lost 5; bases outside the gene matches: 14. The CDR3 is 17 residues long. Germline loops: CDR1 MNHEY, CDR2 SMNVEV (reference sequence). CDR3 protein: CASRRTSGSAPWETQYF. DNA of the CDR3: TGTGCCAGCAGACGGACTAGCGGGTCGGCTCCATGGGAGACCCAGTACTTC.

This clone was detected only once. This chain joins TRBV4-1 and TRBJ1-2, with 8 nucleotides matching TRBD1. The CDR3 sequence is 17 residues long. CDR1 MGHRA and CDR2 YSYEKL come from the germline V gene. Germline trimming cut 4 bases from V and 4 bases from J; bases unmatched to any gene: 14. CDR3 nucleotides: TGCGCCAGCAGCCTCGACCCCTCGGAGACAGGGGCCTATGGCTACACCTTC. It translates to CASSLDPSETGAYGYTF.

The genes are TRBV5-8 and TRBJ1-1; D remains unclear. The germline V gene has CDR1 SGHTS and CDR2 YDEGEE. The V and J ends lost 0 bases and 9 bases respectively, with 9 bases between them. The CDR3 runs 12 residues. The DNA for the CDR3 is TGTGCCAGCAGCTTGGCCCAGGCAAAAGCTTTCTTT. This gives the protein CASSLAQAKAFF.

The chain joins TRBV7-2 to TRBJ2-7, with 11 bases aligning to TRBD2. V shed 8 bases, J shed 2 bases, and the junction held 5 bases outside the gene matches. This CDR3 has 14 amino acids. Germline CDR1 SGHTA, CDR2 FQGNSA. The CDR3 loop is CASRLAGGTYEQYF. The CDR3 region has the DNA TGTGCCAGCCGCCTAGCGGGGGGTACCTACGAGCAGTACTTC.

CDR3 nucleotide sequence: TGCGCCAGCAGCTTGTATCCTAGCGGGAGGGTTAACACCGGGGAGCTGTTTTTT. Amino acids: CASSLYPSGRVNTGELFF. V is TRBV5-1 and J is TRBJ2-2, with 12 nucleotides matching TRBD2. V shed 1 base and J 2 bases; nucleotides not matched to a gene: 6. The germline V gene has CDR1 SGHRS and CDR2 YFSETQ. CDR3 size: 18 residues.

The chain has TRBV7-2 and TRBJ2-7; weak D call: TRBD1 (7 bases). The germline gives CDR1 SGHTA, CDR2 FQGNSA. The CDR3 loop spans 14 amino acids. The V gene lost 1 base and the J gene lost 6 bases, with 13 bases spanning the gap. CDR3 protein: CASSLVWQGGEQYF. The CDR3 bases are TGTGCCAGCAGCTTAGTCTGGCAGGGGGGCGAGCAGTACTTC. Drawing the rest from reference TRBV7-2 and TRBJ2-7, the complete variable domain is GAGVSQSPSNKVTEKGKDVELRCDPISGHTALYWYRQSLGQGLEFLIYFQGNSAPDKSGLPSDRFSAERTGGSVSTLTIQRTQQEDSAVYLCASSLVWQGGEQYFGPGTRLTVT.

The chain combines TRBV27 with TRBJ2-7; 11 bases fit TRBD2. V was pared by 3 bases and J by 6 bases, with 7 bases of the junction left unmatched. There are 15 residues in the CDR3. CDR1 is MNHEY, CDR2 SMNVEV, per germline (reference sequence). CDR3 nucleotide sequence: TGTGCCAGCAGTTTTAGGTTCACTAGCGGGAGCGAGCAGTACTTC. Its translation is CASSFRFTSGSEQYF.

V gene TRBV2 combines with J gene TRBJ2-5; 9 bases are a match to TRBD1. This CDR3 region has 14 residues. Germline lookup yields CDR1 SNHLY and CDR2 FYNNEI. J was trimmed by 1 base and V by 7 bases; bases with no gene match: 4. CDR3 loop: CASKWDRVQETQYF. Here the CDR3 DNA reads TGTGCCAGCAAGTGGGACAGGGTCCAAGAGACCCAGTACTTC.

V is TRBV24-1 and J is TRBJ1-4; no clear D. From germline, CDR1 is KGHDR and CDR2 SFDVKD. V dropped 4 bases and J dropped 7 bases, with 15 bases sitting between them. This CDR3 has 15 residues. CDR3 protein: CATSDGGGGVEKLFF. In DNA form, the CDR3 reads TGTGCCACCAGTGACGGCGGTGGTGGAGTTGAAAAACTGTTTTTT.

V gene TRBV7-2 combines with J gene TRBJ2-5; a weak D match, TRBD1 (5 bases). In germline, CDR1 is SGHTA, CDR2 FQGNSA. The length of the CDR3 is 13 residues. The V end was cut by 5 bases, the J end by 6 bases, with 13 bases between. The CDR3 loop reads CASSPLGPQTQYF. The CDR3 nucleotides are TGTGCCAGCAGCCCTCTGGGGCCCCAGACCCAGTACTTC.

This chain links TRBV19 with TRBJ1-2; the D gene is possibly TRBD1 (5 bases). CDR1 LNHDA and CDR2 SQIVND come from the germline V gene (reference sequence). Trimming stripped 7 bases from V and 6 bases from J, with 15 bases between. This CDR3 contains 13 residues. CDR3 residues: CASKQQVIDGYTF. CDR3 DNA sequence: TGTGCCAGTAAACAACAGGTTATCGATGGCTACACCTTC.

The chain uses TRBV3-1 (or the pseudogene TRBV3-2) and TRBJ2-1; D is ambiguous. The germline V and J ends were trimmed by 0 bases and 6 bases, with 6 bases remaining between them. From germline, CDR1 is LGHDT and CDR2 YNNKEL (reference sequence). CDR3 size: 13 residues. CDR3 loop: CASSQEGLNEQFF. DNA for the CDR3: TGTGCCAGCAGCCAAGAGGGCCTCAATGAGCAGTTCTTC.

The gene calls are TRBV28 and TRBJ2-3; a weak D match, TRBD2 (5 bases). Germline loops: CDR1 MDHEN, CDR2 SYDVKM. The V end was cut by 7 bases, the J end by 0 bases, with 14 bases between. The CDR3 has 15 amino acids. The CDR3 region is CASTLGRVSTDTQYF. CDR3 nucleotide sequence: TGTGCCAGCACCTTAGGGCGGGTGAGCACAGATACGCAGTATTTT.

The chain recombines TRBV30 with TRBJ2-5; a possible D gene is TRBD1 (5 bases). Deletions cut 1 base from V and 6 bases from J, with 15 bases between. The CDR3 spans 14 residues. The germline V gene has CDR1 GTSNPN and CDR2 SVGIG (reference sequence). The CDR3 DNA reads TGTGCCTGGAGTGCTATCGACAGTGAACAGACCCAGTACTTC. It encodes CAWSAIDSEQTQYF.

The CDR3 region is CAWSGVANTGELFF. CDR3 bases: TGTGCCTGGAGTGGTGTAGCGAACACCGGGGAGCTGTTTTTT. V gene TRBV30 combines with J gene TRBJ2-2; the D is unclear. Trimming cost V 1 base and J 0 bases, with 6 bases left between them. The germline CDR1 and CDR2 sequences are GTSNPN and SVGIG (reference sequence). The CDR3 is 14 amino acids.

The chain recombines TRBV12-3 or TRBV12-4 with TRBJ1-2, with TRBD1 as a possible D gene (6 bases). V was trimmed by 2 bases and J by 8 bases, leaving 9 bases between them. The CDR3 is 12 amino acids. Written as DNA, the CDR3 is TGTGCCAGCAGTTTATTTAGGGGGGGCTACACCTTC. Translated, it gives CASSLFRGGYTF.

This chain links TRBV30 with TRBJ1-4, with 10 bases matching TRBD1. CDR1 and CDR2 from the germline V gene are GTSNPN and SVGIG (reference sequence). The junction had 10 bases not matched to a gene; V was cut back by 5 bases and J by 4 bases. This CDR3 region has 16 residues. The CDR3 loop is CAWATRQGASNEKLFF. Written as DNA, the CDR3 is TGTGCCTGGGCCACACGACAGGGGGCAAGTAATGAAAAACTGTTTTTT. The full variable domain, rest sourced from reference TRBV30 and TRBJ1-4, is SQTIHQWPATLVQPVGSPLSLECTVEGTSNPNLYWYRQAAGRGLQLLFYSVGIGQISSEVPQNLSASRPQDRQFILSSKKLLLSDSGFYLCAWATRQGASNEKLFFGSGTQLSVL.

This chain joins TRBV18 and TRBJ1-6, with 7 nucleotides matching TRBD1. With V trimmed by 5 bases and J by 3 bases, 13 bases remained unmatched. The germline CDR1 and CDR2 sequences are KGHSH and LQKENI. CDR3 length: 18 amino acids. The CDR3 region has the DNA TGTGCCAGCTCAAGACAAAGACAGGGTAAATTCTATAATTCACCCCTCCACTTT. This codes for CASSRQRQGKFYNSPLHF.

The CDR3 loop is CASSFRRQLSYNSPLHF. CDR3 bases: TGTGCCAGCAGTTTCCGTAGACAGCTCTCCTATAATTCACCCCTCCACTTT. This chain joins TRBV28 and TRBJ1-6, with a tentative D call TRBD1 (5 bases). This CDR3 comprises 17 residues. Germline CDR1 MDHEN, CDR2 SYDVKM. V shed 3 bases and J shed 0 bases, with 12 bases lying between them.

The chain recombines TRBV6-2 or TRBV6-3 with TRBJ2-7, with a possible D match to TRBD1 (5 bases). Trimming pared 0 bases from V and 5 bases from J, leaving 8 bases between. Germline V gene data show CDR1 as MNHEY and CDR2 as SVGEGT. The length of the CDR3 is 13 residues. DNA for the CDR3: TGTGCCAGCAGTTACTCCCGCAGGGACGAGCAGTACTTC. Residues: CASSYSRRDEQYF.

This chain links TRBV19 with TRBJ2-4, with D possibly being TRBD2 (6 bases). The CDR3 sequence is 16 residues long. Trimming shortened V by 0 bases and J by 1 base, and 10 bases separated the two germline ends. Germline loops: CDR1 LNHDA, CDR2 SQIVND (reference sequence). The CDR3 loop reads CASSIDPGLAKNIQYF. As DNA, the CDR3 is TGTGCCAGTAGTATAGACCCGGGACTCGCCAAAAACATTCAGTACTTC.

The chain employs TRBV5-1 and TRBJ2-1; no definite D call. V lost 1 base, J lost 5 bases, and 7 bases lay in between. CDR1 SGHRS and CDR2 YFSETQ come from the germline V gene. This CDR3 has 13 residues. CDR3 residues: CASSLSLNNEQFF. The CDR3 region has the DNA TGCGCCAGCAGCTTGTCACTAAACAATGAGCAGTTCTTC. Variable domain in full (rest from reference TRBV5-1 and TRBJ2-1): KAGVTQTPRYLIKTRGQQVTLSCSPISGHRSVSWYQQTPGQGLQFLFEYFSETQRNKGNFPGRFSGRQFSNSRSEMNVSTLELGDSALYLCASSLSLNNEQFFGPGTRLTVL.

V and J are TRBV5-1 and TRBJ2-7; TRBD2 agrees at 15 bases. The J segment lost 5 bases and the V segment lost 4 bases, leaving 7 bases of the junction unmatched. The CDR3 is made up of 16 amino acids. The germline V gene has CDR1 SGHRS and CDR2 YFSETQ. The CDR3 bases are TGCGCCAGCAGCGAGGGGACTAGCGGGAGGTTGGACGAGCAGTACTTC. Translation gives CASSEGTSGRLDEQYF.

The count of this clone is one. CDR3 in amino acids: CASSQDKGTISRTQYF. CDR3 DNA sequence: TGTGCCAGCAGCCAAGATAAAGGGACAATCTCCCGTACGCAGTATTTT. V usage is TRBV4-2 and J usage is TRBJ2-3; the D gene is possibly TRBD1 (6 bases). V lost 0 bases, J lost 8 bases, and 18 bases lay in between. This CDR3 contains 16 residues. Germline V CDR1 and CDR2: LGHNA, YNFKEQ.

V usage is TRBV6-2 or TRBV6-3 and J usage is TRBJ2-7; 7 bases map to TRBD2. V shed 1 base, J shed 4 bases, and the junction held 7 bases outside the gene matches. CDR1 and CDR2 (germline): MNHEY, SVGEGT. This CDR3 comprises 15 residues. CDR3 nucleotide sequence: TGTGCCAGCAGTTACTTCCGTCTAGCGGTGTACGAGCAGTACTTC. It codes for CASSYFRLAVYEQYF.

The V and J genes are TRBV5-4 and TRBJ2-7; 13 bases align to TRBD2. Germline V gives CDR1 SGHNT, CDR2 YYREEE (reference sequence). Unmatched junction bases numbered 3, after V lost 4 bases and J lost 2 bases. The CDR3 loop spans 15 amino acids. The CDR3 spells CASSRGLAGTYEQYF. CDR3 coding DNA: TGTGCCAGCAGCCGGGGACTAGCGGGAACCTACGAGCAGTACTTC.